This T cell receptor beta chain was observed in a study of shared clonotypes between healthy human individuals. CDR1 is WSHSY and CDR2 is SAAADI in the germline V gene. CDR3 size: 16 residues. Trimming removed 10 bases from V and 2 bases from J; junction bases left unmatched: 13. Positive CCR7 selection of CD45RO-negative cells yielded the naive CD8 cells, and terminally differentiated effector memory CD45RA+ cells were excluded. In the sorted-subset replicate PCRs, approximately 200 ng DNA, tens of thousands of T cell genomes, was used. Data came from immunoSEQ multiplex PCR; TCRdb stores just in-frame clones and leaves some out. Of about 2.1 million clones listed, around 93% are singletons.

V gene TRBV10-2 combines with J gene TRBJ2-3, with TRBD2 matching 9 bases. The specimen was naive CD8+ T cells from PBMCs. This TCR was recovered from a man younger than 30 in good health. Some clones in this sample may be carry-over from other donors' samples. The CDR3 is CANFWTPSGITDTQYF. In DNA form, the CDR3 reads TGCGCCAACTTCTGGACTCCTAGCGGGATCACAGATACGCAGTATTTT.